This TCR beta chain was profiled in a study of chemoradiotherapy in HPV16-positive cancers. Assay: immunoSEQ multiplex PCR; the TCRdb copy retains only in-frame clones and omits some. Among roughly 5,100 clones listed, about 67% were seen once. The CDR3 spans 14 residues. The J segment lost 5 bases and the V segment lost 5 bases, leaving 9 bases of the junction unmatched. In germline, CDR1 is MDHEN, CDR2 SYDVKM. The starting material was tumor tissue, obtained from a patient who underwent chemoradiotherapy. This TCR was sampled from a human donor with HPV-associated anogenital cancer. This chain joins TRBV28 and TRBJ2-7; 7 bases match TRBD1. CDR3 loop: CASSGDRVLDEQYF. As DNA, the CDR3 is TGTGCCAGCAGTGGCGACAGGGTGCTGGACGAGCAGTACTTC.